This T cell receptor (beta chain) is from a study of T cells in narcolepsy. The V gene lost 0 bases and the J gene lost 0 bases, with 8 bases spanning the gap. This CDR3 has 15 amino acids. The germline CDR1 and CDR2 sequences are SGHDN and FVKESK. The table came from immunoSEQ multiplex PCR; TCRdb's copy has only in-frame clones and leaves some out. Of some 33,000 clones in the sample, roughly nine tenths were seen once. Sequences were obtained from CD45RA- memory CD4+ T cells from PBMCs. This TCR was recovered from a human donor with narcolepsy. The rearrangement uses TRBV14 and TRBJ1-1, with no clear D. CDR3 region: CASSQDPLMNTEAFF. The DNA of the CDR3 is TGTGCCAGCAGCCAAGATCCCCTAATGAACACTGAAGCTTTCTTT.